Shown below are 12 T cell receptor beta chains from a single sample sequenced in a study of blood T cell repertoires in COVID-19. Here immunoSEQ multiplex PCR was the method, and the copy in TCRdb shows in-frame clones only, minus some. Seen here are about 34,000 clones, approximately 80% observed once, and the top ten hold roughly 7%. The sequenced material came from peripheral blood. The receptors shown here come from a woman aged 55-69 years with acute or convalescent COVID-19.

The J gene is TRBJ2-5, the V gene TRBV7-9, with D maybe TRBD1 (5 bases). Trimming cost V 4 bases and J 0 bases, with 18 bases left between them. CDR1 SEHNR and CDR2 FQNEAQ come from the germline V gene (reference sequence). The CDR3 spans 17 residues. CDR3 coding DNA: TGTGCCAGCAGCTCCTCAACCAGGGAAACGTACCAAGAGACCCAGTACTTC. Its translation: CASSSSTRETYQETQYF. Looking up the rest from reference TRBV7-9 and TRBJ2-5 gives the full variable domain: DTGVSQNPRHKITKRGQNVTFRCDPISEHNRLYWYRQTLGQGPEFLTYFQNEAQLEKSRLLSDRFSAERPKGSFSTLEIQRTEQGDSAMYLCASSSSTRETYQETQYFGPGTRLLVL.

The chain carries TRBV9 and TRBJ2-2; 7 nucleotides agree with TRBD1. Germline V gene sequence: CDR1 SGDLS, CDR2 YYNGEE. Germline trimming cut 4 bases from V and 1 base from J; bases unmatched to any gene: 4. The CDR3 length is 15 residues. The CDR3 coding sequence is TGTGCCAGCAGCAGGGGGCATGGGAACACCGGGGAGCTGTTTTTT. This gives the protein CASSRGHGNTGELFF. The full variable domain, its missing parts supplied by reference TRBV9 and TRBJ2-2, is DSGVTQTPKHLITATGQRVTLRCSPRSGDLSVYWYQQSLDQGLQFLIQYYNGEERAKGNILERFSAQQFPDLHSELNLSSLELGDSALYFCASSRGHGNTGELFFGEGSRLTVL.

The chain joins TRBV14 to TRBJ2-3, with TRBD2 matching over 9 bases. CDR1 and CDR2 (germline): SGHDN, FVKESK. The CDR3 is made up of 17 amino acids. Trimming cost V 4 bases and J 0 bases; bases outside gene matches: 8. CDR3 nucleotide sequence: TGTGCCAGCAGCCTCTTTAGCGGGGGCCGTAGCACAGATACGCAGTATTTT. This sequence encodes CASSLFSGGRSTDTQYF.

The V call is TRBV19, the J call TRBJ2-6; no reliable D call. Germline values: CDR1 LNHDA, CDR2 SQIVND (reference sequence). The CDR3 extends over 15 amino acids. The V and J ends lost 5 bases and 0 bases respectively, with 8 bases between them. The DNA of the CDR3 is TGTGCCAGTAGTCCTAGTTCCTCTGGGGCCAACGTCCTGACTTTC. Residues: CASSPSSSGANVLTF.

The J gene is TRBJ1-6, the V gene TRBV5-4, with D perhaps matching TRBD1 (6 bases). Germline V gives CDR1 SGHNT, CDR2 YYREEE (reference sequence). V dropped 1 base and J dropped 10 bases, with 15 bases sitting between them. The CDR3 consists of 15 residues. CDR3 sequence (DNA): TGTGCCAGCAGCTTGCCCACAGGGAGGGACTCACCCCTCCACTTT. It is translated as CASSLPTGRDSPLHF. The complete variable domain, with remaining parts taken from reference TRBV5-4 and TRBJ1-6, reads ETGVTQSPTHLIKTRGQQVTLRCSSQSGHNTVSWYQQALGQGPQFIFQYYREEENGRGNFPPRFSGLQFPNYSSELNVNALELDDSALYLCASSLPTGRDSPLHFGNGTRLTVT.

V and J are TRBV7-6 and TRBJ2-7; 11 nucleotides match TRBD2. CDR3 length: 15 residues. V shed 4 bases, J shed 2 bases, and the junction held 4 bases outside the gene matches. Germline V gene sequence: CDR1 SGHVS, CDR2 FNYEAQ. CDR3 in amino acids: CASSSRLAGTYEQYF. The CDR3 DNA follows: TGTGCCAGCAGCTCCCGACTAGCGGGGACCTACGAGCAGTACTTC.

The rearrangement links TRBV19 to TRBJ2-1; D gene uncertain. The CDR3 length is 15 residues. V was clipped by 5 bases and J by 4 bases, with 15 bases between them. The germline V gene has CDR1 LNHDA and CDR2 SQIVND (reference sequence). The CDR3 loop reads CASSVQSRNYNEQFF. CDR3 DNA sequence: TGTGCCAGTAGTGTACAGAGCCGGAATTACAATGAGCAGTTCTTC.

V and J are TRBV28 and TRBJ1-5, with 7 bases aligning to TRBD1. Trimming cost V 4 bases and J 4 bases; bases outside gene matches: 4. Germline CDR1 reads MDHEN; CDR2 reads SYDVKM. This CDR3 has 14 residues. CDR3 nucleotide sequence: TGTGCCAGCAGTTCGGGGACAGCAAATCAGCCCCAGCATTTT. It specifies CASSSGTANQPQHF.

J is TRBJ2-1 and V is TRBV13, with 8 bases aligning to TRBD2. The V gene end was trimmed by 3 bases and the J gene end by 0 bases; junction bases not matched to a gene: 10. The CDR3 is 18 residues long. Germline assignment: CDR1 PRHDT and CDR2 FYEKMQ (reference sequence). The CDR3 nucleotides read TGTGCCAGCAGCTTCCTCGCGGGGGGCTCAAGCTCCTACAATGAGCAGTTCTTC. Its translation is CASSFLAGGSSSYNEQFF. Full variable domain (remainder filled in from reference TRBV13 and TRBJ2-1): AAGVIQSPRHLIKEKRETATLKCYPIPRHDTVYWYQQGPGQDPQFLISFYEKMQSDKGSIPDRFSAQQFSDYHSELNMSSLELGDSALYFCASSFLAGGSSSYNEQFFGPGTRLTVL.

The J gene is TRBJ2-7, the V gene TRBV7-9, with 8 positions matching TRBD1. From germline, CDR1 is SEHNR and CDR2 FQNEAQ (reference sequence). V gave up 5 bases and J gave up 0 bases; unmatched junction bases: 6. The CDR3 covers 15 residues. CDR3 region: CASSRGQASSYEQYF. The CDR3 bases are TGTGCCAGCAGCCGGGGACAGGCCAGCTCCTACGAGCAGTACTTC. The full variable domain, with the rest looked up from reference TRBV7-9 and TRBJ2-7, is DTGVSQNPRHKITKRGQNVTFRCDPISEHNRLYWYRQTLGQGPEFLTYFQNEAQLEKSRLLSDRFSAERPKGSFSTLEIQRTEQGDSAMYLCASSRGQASSYEQYFGPGTRLTVT.

The rearrangement links TRBV7-2 to TRBJ2-7, with 8 bases that match TRBD1. After removal of 3 bases from V and 3 bases from J, the junction contained 10 bases not matched to a gene. This CDR3 comprises 16 residues. From germline, CDR1 is SGHTA and CDR2 FQGNSA. The chain's CDR3 is CASSLDGQGSGYEQYF. CDR3 bases: TGTGCCAGCAGCTTGGACGGACAGGGCTCGGGCTACGAGCAGTACTTC.

This chain connects TRBV3-1 (or the pseudogene TRBV3-2) to TRBJ1-6, with D maybe TRBD1 (6 bases). Trimming pared 7 bases from V and 14 bases from J, leaving 15 bases between. This CDR3 comprises 12 residues. CDR1 is LGHDT and CDR2 is YNNKEL in the germline V gene (reference sequence). CDR3 residues: CASNIAGATLHF. The CDR3, as DNA: TGTGCCAGCAATATTGCAGGGGCAACCCTCCACTTT.